The clone carrying this T cell receptor beta chain occurred a few times. Treatment of the sample: oral pan-JAK inhibitor, 5-10 mg twice daily. As the sequencing template, cDNA was produced by extracting RNA and reverse transcribing it. TCRdb's copy holds only in-frame clones and misses some; the assay was immunoSEQ multiplex PCR. This table has about 190,000 clones, 45% to 65% appearing once. These data belong to a study of CD8+ T cells in alopecia areata. Study-wide context: Twice a day, 5 to 10 mg of oral tofacitinib was administered to treated patients.

The CDR3 has 12 amino acids. CDR1 SQVTM and CDR2 ANQGSEA come from the germline V gene. The V end lost 7 bases, the J end lost 8 bases, and 14 bases lay between the germline ends. The specimen was CD4+ T cells sorted from blood, collected at week 4, from a patient treated with tofacitinib. This chain joins TRBV29-1 and TRBJ1-4; tentative D call: TRBD1 (5 bases). The source of this sequence is a human donor with alopecia areata. The CDR3 coding sequence is TGCAGCGCCGGGGGAAAAGGGGAAAAACTGTTTTTT. Its protein product is CSAGGKGEKLFF.